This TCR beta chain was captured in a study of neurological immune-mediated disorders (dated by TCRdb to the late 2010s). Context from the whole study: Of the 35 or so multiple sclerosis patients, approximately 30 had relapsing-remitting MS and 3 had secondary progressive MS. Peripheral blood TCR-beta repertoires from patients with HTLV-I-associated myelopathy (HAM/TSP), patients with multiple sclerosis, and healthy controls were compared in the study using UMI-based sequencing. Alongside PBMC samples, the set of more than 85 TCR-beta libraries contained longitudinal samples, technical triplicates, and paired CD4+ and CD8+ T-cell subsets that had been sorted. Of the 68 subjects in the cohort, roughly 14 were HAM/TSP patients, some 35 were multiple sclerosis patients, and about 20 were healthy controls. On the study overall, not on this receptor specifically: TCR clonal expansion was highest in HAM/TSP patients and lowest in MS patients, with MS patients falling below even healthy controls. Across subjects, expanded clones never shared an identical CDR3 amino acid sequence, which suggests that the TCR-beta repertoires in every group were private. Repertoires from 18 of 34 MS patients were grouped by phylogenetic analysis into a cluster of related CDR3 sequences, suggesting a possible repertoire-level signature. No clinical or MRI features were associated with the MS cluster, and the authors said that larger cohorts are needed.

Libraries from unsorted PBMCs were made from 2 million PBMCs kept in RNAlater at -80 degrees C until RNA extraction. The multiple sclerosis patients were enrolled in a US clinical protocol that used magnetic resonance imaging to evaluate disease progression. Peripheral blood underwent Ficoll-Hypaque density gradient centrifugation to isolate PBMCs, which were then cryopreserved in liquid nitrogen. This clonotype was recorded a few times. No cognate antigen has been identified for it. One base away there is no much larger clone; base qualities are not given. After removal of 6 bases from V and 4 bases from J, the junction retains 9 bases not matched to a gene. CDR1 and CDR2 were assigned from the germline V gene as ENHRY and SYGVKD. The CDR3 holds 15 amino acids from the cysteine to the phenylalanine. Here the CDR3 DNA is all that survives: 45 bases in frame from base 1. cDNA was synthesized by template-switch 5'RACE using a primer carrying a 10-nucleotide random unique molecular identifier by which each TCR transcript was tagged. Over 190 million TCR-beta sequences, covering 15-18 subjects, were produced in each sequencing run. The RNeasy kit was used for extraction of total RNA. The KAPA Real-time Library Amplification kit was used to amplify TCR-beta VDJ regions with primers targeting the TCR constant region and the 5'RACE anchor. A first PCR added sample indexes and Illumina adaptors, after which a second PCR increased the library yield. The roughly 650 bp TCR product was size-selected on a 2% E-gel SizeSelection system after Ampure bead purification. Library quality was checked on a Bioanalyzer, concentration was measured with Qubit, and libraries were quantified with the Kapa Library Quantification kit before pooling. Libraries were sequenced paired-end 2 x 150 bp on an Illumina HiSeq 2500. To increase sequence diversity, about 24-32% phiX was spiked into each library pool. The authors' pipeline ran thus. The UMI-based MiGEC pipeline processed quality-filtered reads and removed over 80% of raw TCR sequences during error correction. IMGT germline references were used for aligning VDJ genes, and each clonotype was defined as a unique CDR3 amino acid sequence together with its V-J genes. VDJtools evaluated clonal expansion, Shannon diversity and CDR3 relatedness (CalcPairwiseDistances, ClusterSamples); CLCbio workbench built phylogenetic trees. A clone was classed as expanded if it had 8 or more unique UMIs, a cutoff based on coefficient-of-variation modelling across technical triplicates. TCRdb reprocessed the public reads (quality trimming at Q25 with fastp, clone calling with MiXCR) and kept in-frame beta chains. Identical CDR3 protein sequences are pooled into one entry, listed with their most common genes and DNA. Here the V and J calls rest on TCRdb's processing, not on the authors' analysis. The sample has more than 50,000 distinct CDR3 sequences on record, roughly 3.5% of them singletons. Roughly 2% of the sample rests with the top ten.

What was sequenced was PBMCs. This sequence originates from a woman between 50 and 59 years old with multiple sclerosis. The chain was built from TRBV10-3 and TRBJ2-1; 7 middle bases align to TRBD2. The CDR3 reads CAIRSGISRYNEQFF. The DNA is TGTGCCATCAGGAGCGGGATTAGCAGATACAATGAGCAGTTCTTC.